This T cell receptor beta chain was documented in a study of blood T cell repertoires in COVID-19. Whole-study context: Sources were T cells, B-cell-depleted T cells, or PBMCs; the material itself was cDNA or gDNA.

Individuals aged roughly 18 to 90 years were recruited from approximately 24 US areas. The study assigned cohorts using participant-reported clinical history. CDR1 SQVTM and CDR2 ANQGSEA come from the germline V gene. The V segment lost 7 bases and the J segment 7 bases; nucleotides outside the gene matches: 10. The CDR3 runs to 13 residues. Data came from immunoSEQ multiplex PCR; TCRdb stores just in-frame clones and leaves some out. Found here are a few hundred thousand clones, nearly 90% of them singletons; the top ten hold 5.5% to 6%. The V gene is TRBV29-1, the J gene TRBJ2-1; 7 bases align to TRBD1. The origin of this receptor is a woman in her twenties or thirties who had recovered from COVID-19. Sequencing input: PBMCs or T cells enriched from blood (not recorded which). The CDR3 loop reads CSDRRQGVNEQFF. CDR3 nucleotides: TGCAGCGACAGACGGCAGGGGGTGAATGAGCAGTTCTTC.